Below are 15 T cell receptor beta chains sequenced from a single sample in a study of T cell changes during pregnancy in multiple sclerosis. Only in-frame clones appear in the TCRdb table, and some are missing; sequencing was by immunoSEQ multiplex PCR. The data show tens of thousands of clones, roughly 89% seen once. Material: CD8+ T cells from peripheral blood mononuclear cells, obtained in the second trimester of pregnancy. These receptors all stem from a female donor with multiple sclerosis, enrolled in a pregnancy study.

The rearrangement links TRBV7-3 to TRBJ1-1; D might be TRBD1 (6 bases). CDR1 is SGHTA and CDR2 is FQGTGA in the germline V gene. This CDR3 comprises 16 residues. V was trimmed by 4 bases and J by 7 bases, leaving 22 bases between them. The CDR3 spells CASSSSPRRGKDEAFF. Written as DNA, the CDR3 is TGTGCCAGCAGCTCCTCCCCGCGCAGGGGTAAGGATGAAGCTTTCTTT.

J is TRBJ2-1 and V is TRBV29-1; 10 bases fit TRBD2. The J segment lost 6 bases and the V segment lost 3 bases, leaving 5 bases of the junction unmatched. CDR1 is SQVTM and CDR2 is ANQGSEA in the germline V gene. The CDR3 is made up of 14 amino acids. CDR3 coding DNA: TGCAGCGTTGAGGCTAGCGGGAGTTTCAATGAGCAGTTCTTC. Its protein is CSVEASGSFNEQFF.

The chain combines TRBV19 with TRBJ2-1; possible D gene TRBD2, 5 bases. With 0 bases removed from V and 4 bases from J, the gap between germline ends came to 7 bases. The V gene's germline CDR1 is LNHDA and CDR2 SQIVND (reference sequence). The CDR3 is 14 amino acids. The CDR3 loop is CASSIDGKYNEQFF. For the CDR3, the DNA is TGTGCCAGTAGTATAGACGGGAAATACAATGAGCAGTTCTTC. Drawing the rest from reference TRBV19 and TRBJ2-1, the complete variable domain is DGGITQSPKYLFRKEGQNVTLSCEQNLNHDAMYWYRQDPGQGLRLIYYSQIVNDFQKGDIAEGYSVSREKKESFPLTVTSAQKNPTAFYLCASSIDGKYNEQFFGPGTRLTVL.

The chain is built from TRBV27 and TRBJ2-5; 16 nucleotides agree with TRBD2. The CDR3 contains 18 residues. Looked up from germline, CDR1 is MNHEY and CDR2 is SMNVEV (reference sequence). V was clipped by 3 bases and J by 5 bases; unmatched bases: 9. CDR3 sequence (DNA): TGTGCCAGCAGTTTGGTCCCGGGACTAGCGGGGGGGCCTGAGACCCAGTACTTC. This gives the protein CASSLVPGLAGGPETQYF.

V gene TRBV14 combines with J gene TRBJ1-3; TRBD1 matches at 7 bases. In germline, CDR1 is SGHDN, CDR2 FVKESK. Trimming at V came to 4 bases and at J to 8 bases, leaving 8 bases not matched to a gene. The CDR3 sequence is 14 residues long. CDR3 loop: CASSRTGVWDTIYF. The CDR3 region has the DNA TGTGCCAGCAGCCGCACAGGGGTTTGGGACACCATATATTTT. Based on the CDR3 plus reference TRBV14 and TRBJ1-3, the full variable domain is EAGVTQFPSHSVIEKGQTVTLRCDPISGHDNLYWYRRVMGKEIKFLLHFVKESKQDESGMPNNRFLAERTGGTYSTLKVQPAELEDSGVYFCASSRTGVWDTIYFGEGSWLTVV.

The rearrangement uses TRBV4-2 and TRBJ1-3; 7 bases map to TRBD1. This CDR3 has 16 amino acids. From germline, CDR1 is LGHNA and CDR2 YNFKEQ. J gave up 3 bases and V 0 bases, and 5 bases lay outside the gene matches. For the CDR3, the DNA is TGTGCCAGCAGCCAAGATGACCGGACAGGTGGAAACACCATATATTTT. It yields the protein CASSQDDRTGGNTIYF.

The genes are TRBV6-1 and TRBJ2-6; D call uncertain. The V gene lost 6 bases and the J gene lost 0 bases, with 6 bases spanning the gap. The CDR3 has 14 amino acids. Germline values: CDR1 MNHNS, CDR2 SASEGT. The CDR3 bases are TGTGCCAGCAGCCCGAGCTCTGGGGCCAACGTCCTGACTTTC. This translates into CASSPSSGANVLTF.

The V call is TRBV4-3, the J call TRBJ1-2, with 9 bases that match TRBD1. The J segment lost 4 bases and the V segment lost 3 bases, leaving 6 bases of the junction unmatched. CDR1 and CDR2 from the germline V gene are LGHNA and YSLEER. The CDR3 runs to 15 residues. DNA for the CDR3: TGCGCCAGCAGCCAGGACAGGGGTGATCCCTATGGCTACACCTTC. Protein sequence: CASSQDRGDPYGYTF.

V and J are TRBV5-1 and TRBJ2-7; 14 nucleotides match TRBD2. Trimming cost V 4 bases and J 4 bases; bases outside gene matches: 16. The CDR3 covers 19 residues. The germline V gene has CDR1 SGHRS and CDR2 YFSETQ. The CDR3, as DNA: TGCGCCAGCAGCGGCGTTTGGACCGCGGGGACTAGCGGGGGTTACGAGCAGTACTTC. Protein sequence: CASSGVWTAGTSGGYEQYF.

The chain combines TRBV30 with TRBJ1-1, with no clear D. The CDR3 consists of 11 residues. Per the germline V gene, CDR1 is GTSNPN and CDR2 is SVGIG (reference sequence). Between the trimmed V and J ends, which lost 3 bases and 11 bases, there was a span of 13 bases. The CDR3 nucleotides read TGTGCCTGGAGATTGCTAAGATGGGCTTTCTTT. This translates into CAWRLLRWAFF.

Of note for this clone: Other DNA sequences in the sample encode the same CDR3. The chain recombines TRBV29-1 with TRBJ2-7; the D gene is possibly TRBD2 (5 bases). The CDR3 totals 12 residues. Trimming took off 3 bases at V and 3 bases at J, with 9 bases between the two ends. Germline V gives CDR1 SQVTM, CDR2 ANQGSEA. The CDR3 region is CSVEERDYEQYF. CDR3 DNA: TGCAGCGTTGAGGAGAGGGACTACGAGCAGTACTTC.

V and J are TRBV11-3 and TRBJ2-3; no definite D call. Trimming took 2 bases from V and 5 from J, leaving 8 bases between them. This CDR3 has 13 amino acids. In germline, CDR1 is SGHNT, CDR2 YENEEA. DNA for the CDR3: TGTGCCAGCAGCTTACGGTTTGGAGATACGCAGTATTTT. The encoded protein is CASSLRFGDTQYF.

This chain uses TRBV5-6 with TRBJ2-1, with 9 bases lining up with TRBD1. The CDR3 length is 13 residues. With V trimmed by 4 bases and J by 7 bases, 3 bases remained unmatched. Germline-derived CDR1 and CDR2 are SGHDT and YYEEEE. The CDR3 DNA reads TGTGCCAGCAGCGGGGACAGGGAGAATGAGCAGTTCTTC. Translated, it gives CASSGDRENEQFF.

This clone was picked up one time. The chain joins TRBV5-1 to TRBJ2-5; 15 nucleotides match TRBD2. The germline V gene encodes CDR1 SGHRS and CDR2 YFSETQ. The CDR3 has 18 amino acids. V was pared by 4 bases and J by 5 bases, with 12 bases of the junction left unmatched. In nucleotides, the CDR3 is TGCGCCAGCAGCGGCGGGACTAGCGGGGGGCGGAAGAGGGAGACCCAGTACTTC. Translation gives CASSGGTSGGRKRETQYF.

The chain has TRBV7-8 and TRBJ2-2, with a possible D match to TRBD1 (5 bases). CDR3 length: 13 residues. Germline V CDR1 and CDR2: SGHVS, FQNEAQ. Trimming stripped 6 bases from V and 8 bases from J, with 13 bases between. The CDR3 region is CASSFQGKGELFF. DNA of the CDR3: TGTGCCAGCAGTTTTCAGGGCAAAGGGGAGCTGTTTTTT.